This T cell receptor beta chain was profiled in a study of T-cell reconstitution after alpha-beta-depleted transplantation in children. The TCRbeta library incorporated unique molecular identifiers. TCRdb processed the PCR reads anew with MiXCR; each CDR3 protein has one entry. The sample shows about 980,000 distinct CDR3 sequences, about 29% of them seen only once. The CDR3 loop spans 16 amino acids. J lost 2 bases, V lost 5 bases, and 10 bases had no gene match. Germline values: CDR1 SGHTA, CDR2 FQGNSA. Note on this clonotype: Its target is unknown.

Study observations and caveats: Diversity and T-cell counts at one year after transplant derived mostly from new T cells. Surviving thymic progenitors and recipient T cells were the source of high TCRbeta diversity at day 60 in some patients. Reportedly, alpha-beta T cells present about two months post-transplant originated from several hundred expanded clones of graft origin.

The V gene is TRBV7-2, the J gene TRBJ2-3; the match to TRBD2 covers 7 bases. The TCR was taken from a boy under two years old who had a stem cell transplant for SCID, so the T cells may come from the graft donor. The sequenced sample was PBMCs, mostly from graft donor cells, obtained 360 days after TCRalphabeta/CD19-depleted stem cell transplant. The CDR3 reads CASSHLTSNPTDTQYF. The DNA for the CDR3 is TGTGCCAGCAGCCATTTGACTAGCAACCCCACAGATACGCAGTATTTT.